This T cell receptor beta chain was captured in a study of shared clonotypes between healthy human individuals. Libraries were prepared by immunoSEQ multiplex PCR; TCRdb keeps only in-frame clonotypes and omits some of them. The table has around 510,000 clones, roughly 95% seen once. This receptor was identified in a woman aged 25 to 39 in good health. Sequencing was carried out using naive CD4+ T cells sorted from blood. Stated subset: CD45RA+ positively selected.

CDR3 sequence: CASSPPKGTQYF. CDR3 nucleotides: TGTGCCAGCAGCCCGCCCAAGGGAACCCAGTACTTC. The chain joins TRBV7-2 to TRBJ2-5, with D unresolved. The CDR3 has 12 residues. In germline, CDR1 is SGHTA, CDR2 FQGNSA. The ends were cut back, 5 bases at V and 8 bases at J, with 12 bases in the middle.